The clone carrying this TCR beta chain was seen just once. The antigen is not known. The time point: after neoadjuvant nivolumab, at surgical resection. Patients had HPV-negative, locally advanced oral cavity squamous cell carcinoma. This entry comes from a study of neoadjuvant anti-PD-1 for oral cavity cancer. Across the whole study: Patients without progression received a fourth nivolumab dose around day 43, then surgical resection on days 50-56.

The CDR3 runs 15 residues. V gave up 3 bases and J gave up 6 bases; unmatched junction bases: 11. Germline V CDR1 and CDR2: MDHEN, SYDVKM. Sequenced by immunoSEQ multiplex PCR; TCRdb stores in-frame clones only, minus some. The table records under 8,500 clones, 70% of them present only once. General study findings and limits: Post-nivolumab, blood T cell clonality was significantly elevated in non-responders. Pretreatment Treg/Th17 ratio correlated inversely with post-treatment tumor clonality.

V usage is TRBV28 and J usage is TRBJ2-7, with 7 bases lining up with TRBD1. The specimen was PBMCs, collected after nivolumab (anti-PD-1) treatment. The TCR sequence derives from a person aged 40 to 85 with oral cavity squamous cell carcinoma. CDR3 DNA: TGTGCCAGCAGTTTGACAGGGAGCAATTACGGCGAGCAGTACTTC. Its translation: CASSLTGSNYGEQYF.